This entry lists 2 T cell receptor beta chains sequenced from one sample in a study of blood T cells in healthy people across ages. A J-beta primer mix and a sample-barcoded 5' primer were used in a second PCR of roughly 7 to 12 cycles. TCRdb re-derived calls from the 5' RACE reads in MiXCR, one entry per CDR3 protein. This repertoire shows around 1,500,000 distinct CDR3 sequences, 28% found once; its top ten account for approximately 7.7%. Input material: blood. All receptors come from a woman under 40 in good health.

The sample holds a few counts of this clonotype. The chain uses TRBV5-5 and TRBJ2-7; D is tentatively TRBD1 or TRBD2 (5 bases each). CDR1 and CDR2 from the germline V gene are SGHKS and YYEKEE (reference sequence). The CDR3 contains 15 residues. Deletions cut 4 bases from V and 2 bases from J, with 16 bases between. The CDR3, as DNA: TGTGCCAGCAGCGTTACCGGGACGGGTCCCTACGAGCAGTACTTC. It codes for CASSVTGTGPYEQYF.

This clonotype was counted between two and nine times. Germline is not matched at one junction end, which may reflect a read error. The gene calls are TRBV5-6 and TRBJ2-1, with D perhaps given as TRBD1 or TRBD2 (5 bases each). This CDR3 spans 14 amino acids. Germline values: CDR1 SGHDT, CDR2 YYEEEE. This CDR3 reads CASSWPGPYNEQFF. In DNA form, the CDR3 reads TGTGCCAGCAGCTGGCCGGGGCCCTATAATGAGCAGTTCTTC. The full variable domain, with the rest looked up from reference TRBV5-6 and TRBJ2-1, is DAGVTQSPTHLIKTRGQQVTLRCSPKSGHDTVSWYQQALGQGPQFIFQYYEEEERQRGNFPDRFSGHQFPNYSSELNVNALLLGDSALYLCASSWPGPYNEQFFGPGTRLTVL.